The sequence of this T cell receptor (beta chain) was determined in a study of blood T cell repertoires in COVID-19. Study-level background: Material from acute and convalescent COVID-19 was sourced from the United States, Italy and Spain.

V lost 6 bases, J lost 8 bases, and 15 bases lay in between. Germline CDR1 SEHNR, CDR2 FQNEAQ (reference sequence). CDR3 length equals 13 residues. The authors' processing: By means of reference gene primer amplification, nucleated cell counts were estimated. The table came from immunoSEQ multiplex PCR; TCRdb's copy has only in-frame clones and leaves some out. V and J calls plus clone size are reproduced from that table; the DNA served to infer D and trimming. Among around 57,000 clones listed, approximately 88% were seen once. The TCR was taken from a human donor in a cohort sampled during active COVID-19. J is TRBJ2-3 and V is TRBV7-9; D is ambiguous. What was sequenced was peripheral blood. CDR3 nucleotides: TGTGCCAGCAGTTCTAACGGGTTAGTTACGCAGTATTTT. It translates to CASSSNGLVTQYF.